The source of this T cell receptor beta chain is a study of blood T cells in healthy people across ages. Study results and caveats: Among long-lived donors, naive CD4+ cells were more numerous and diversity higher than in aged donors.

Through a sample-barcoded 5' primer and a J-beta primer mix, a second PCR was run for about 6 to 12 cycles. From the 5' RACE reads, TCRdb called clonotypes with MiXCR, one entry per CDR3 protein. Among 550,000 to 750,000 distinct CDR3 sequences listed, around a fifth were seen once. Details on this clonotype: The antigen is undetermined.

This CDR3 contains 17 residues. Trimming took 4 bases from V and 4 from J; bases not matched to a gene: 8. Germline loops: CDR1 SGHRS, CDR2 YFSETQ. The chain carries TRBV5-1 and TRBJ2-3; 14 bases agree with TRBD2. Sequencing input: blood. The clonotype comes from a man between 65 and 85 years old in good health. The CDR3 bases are TGCGCCAGCAGCCGTGGAGTGACTAGCGGGGGGGCAGATACGCAGTATTTT. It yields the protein CASSRGVTSGGADTQYF.